Below are 19 T cell receptor beta chains sequenced from a single sample in a study of shared clonotypes between healthy human individuals. Sequencing was performed with immunoSEQ multiplex PCR; in TCRdb, only in-frame clones are kept and a portion is missing. The repertoire holds 640,000 or so clones, around 72% seen once, with under 2% in the top ten. Sequencing was done on a sample of memory CD4+ T cells sorted from blood. Specified subset: CD45RA-negative fraction. The receptor source for this set is a woman aged 25 to 39 in good health.

The chain joins TRBV4-1 to TRBJ2-2, with 7 bases matching TRBD2. Trimming removed 4 bases from V and 3 bases from J; junction bases left unmatched: 8. CDR3 length equals 16 residues. Germline CDR1 MGHRA, CDR2 YSYEKL. CDR3 sequence (DNA): TGCGCCAGCAGCCCGGGGGGTCTAGCGGACACCGGGGAGCTGTTTTTT. Its protein product is CASSPGGLADTGELFF.

This chain connects TRBV30 to TRBJ1-5, with D possibly matching TRBD1 (6 bases). This CDR3 region has 16 residues. Germline V lookup: CDR1 GTSNPN, CDR2 SVGIG (reference sequence). V was clipped by 1 base and J by 1 base, with 14 bases between them. In nucleotides, the CDR3 is TGTGCCTGGAGTGCATCTGGGGGCTGGAGCAATCAGCCCCAGCATTTT. Its protein is CAWSASGGWSNQPQHF.

This clone was seen a single time. The chain joins TRBV5-1 to TRBJ2-1, with D maybe TRBD1 (5 bases). V was cut by 5 bases and J by 8 bases, with 17 bases left in between. The CDR3 totals 14 residues. Germline V gene data show CDR1 as SGHRS and CDR2 as YFSETQ. The CDR3 bases are TGCGCCAGCAGAAAGGACACGACCGTGGATGAGCAGTTCTTC. This sequence encodes CASRKDTTVDEQFF.

This clone showed up just once. The chain carries TRBV10-2 and TRBJ2-3; 8 bases align to TRBD2. J was trimmed by 3 bases and V by 6 bases; bases with no gene match: 5. The germline V gene encodes CDR1 WSHSY and CDR2 SAAADI. The CDR3 contains 14 residues. CDR3 nucleotides: TGCGCCAGCAGCCGGGAGGGTTGGACAGATACGCAGTATTTT. This encodes CASSREGWTDTQYF.

The CDR3 sequence: CASTQEIYSGANVLTF. The CDR3 DNA reads TGTGCCAGCACTCAAGAAATATACTCTGGGGCCAACGTCCTGACTTTC. This chain connects TRBV2 to TRBJ2-6; D unresolved. This CDR3 has 16 residues. Germline CDR1 is SNHLY and CDR2 is FYNNEI. V lost 7 bases and J lost 0, with 13 bases in between.

V is TRBV2 and J is TRBJ1-1; tentative D call: TRBD1 (6 bases). Trimming took off 6 bases at V and 1 base at J, with 15 bases between the two ends. CDR3 size: 15 residues. Germline assignment: CDR1 SNHLY and CDR2 FYNNEI. In DNA form, the CDR3 reads TGTGCCAGCAGCTTCCTTGGGACATCGAACACTGAAGCTTTCTTT. Encoded protein: CASSFLGTSNTEAFF. Supplemented by reference TRBV2 and TRBJ1-1, the full variable domain reads EPEVTQTPSHQVTQMGQEVILRCVPISNHLYFYWYRQILGQKVEFLVSFYNNEISEKSEIFDDQFSVERPDGSNFTLKIRSTKLEDSAMYFCASSFLGTSNTEAFFGQGTRLTVV.

The chain employs TRBV30 and TRBJ1-4; tentative D call: TRBD1 (5 bases). Trimming stripped 0 bases from V and 5 bases from J, with 13 bases between. Germline-derived CDR1 and CDR2 are GTSNPN and SVGIG (reference sequence). The CDR3 has 15 amino acids. The CDR3 bases are TGTGCCTGGAGTGTTAAGGGGCTCGCGAATGAAAAACTGTTTTTT. Translation gives CAWSVKGLANEKLFF.

The CDR3 DNA follows: TGTGCCAGCAGCAAAGGGCAGTTGGGACGACGGGCTGAAGCTTTCTTT. Translating gives CASSKGQLGRRAEAFF. This sequence joins TRBV11-2 and TRBJ1-1, with a tentative D call TRBD1 (5 bases). Germline loops: CDR1 SGHAT, CDR2 FQNNGV. V lost 5 bases and J lost 6, with 22 bases in between. This CDR3 region has 16 residues. Together with reference TRBV11-2 and TRBJ1-1, the CDR3 gives the full variable domain: EAGVAQSPRYKIIEKRQSVAFWCNPISGHATLYWYQQILGQGPKLLIQFQNNGVVDDSQLPKDRFSAERLKGVDSTLKIQPAKLEDSAVYLCASSKGQLGRRAEAFFGQGTRLTVV.

J is TRBJ2-1 and V is TRBV4-1, with 12 bases that match TRBD1. This CDR3 comprises 15 residues. J gave up 10 bases and V 3 bases, and 7 bases lay outside the gene matches. The germline V gene has CDR1 MGHRA and CDR2 YSYEKL. The CDR3: CASSHPGQGAREQFF. DNA of the CDR3: TGCGCCAGCAGCCACCCGGGACAGGGGGCGAGGGAGCAGTTCTTC.

This clone came up a few times. The V and J genes are TRBV28 and TRBJ2-3; 9 nucleotides agree with TRBD2. The CDR3 runs to 14 residues. Trimming took 7 bases from V and 4 from J; bases not matched to a gene: 6. CDR1 and CDR2 from the germline V gene are MDHEN and SYDVKM. The CDR3 sequence: CASNIAGASDTQYF. CDR3 nucleotides: TGTGCCAGCAATATAGCGGGAGCGTCAGATACGCAGTATTTT.

Notes on this clone: A junction boundary mismatches the germline segment, possibly from a read error. The chain employs TRBV19 and TRBJ2-2; 7 nucleotides agree with TRBD1. The germline CDR1 and CDR2 sequences are LNHDA and SQIVND (reference sequence). The CDR3 extends over 14 amino acids. Written as DNA, the CDR3 is TGTGCCAGTACCGAACAGGGGAACGCCGGGGAGCTGTTTTTT. This translates into CASTEQGNAGELFF.

This clone was counted a single time. The DNA for the CDR3 is TGTGCCAGCCGACCTTGGACAGGGGGGGAAAAACTGTTTTTT. Encoded protein: CASRPWTGGEKLFF. This chain connects TRBV27 to TRBJ1-4, with 10 bases matching TRBD1. Germline assignment: CDR1 MNHEY and CDR2 SMNVEV (reference sequence). With V trimmed by 8 bases and J by 8 bases, 8 bases remained unmatched. CDR3 length: 14 residues.

The gene calls are TRBV14 and TRBJ2-7; 9 bases map to TRBD2. This CDR3 is 16 amino acids long. V shed 0 bases, J shed 3 bases, and the junction held 6 bases outside the gene matches. CDR1 is SGHDN, CDR2 FVKESK, per germline. DNA of the CDR3: TGTGCCAGCAGCCAAGATAAGCGAGCGGGAGGCTACGAGCAGTACTTC. This translates into CASSQDKRAGGYEQYF.

The chain combines TRBV9 with TRBJ2-7, with D possibly being TRBD2 (5 bases). The CDR3 extends over 15 amino acids. Trimming stripped 0 bases from V and 4 bases from J, with 14 bases between. CDR1 is SGDLS and CDR2 is YYNGEE in the germline V gene. CDR3 nucleotide sequence: TGTGCCAGCAGCGTAGATGAGGGAGTCATTTACGAGCAGTACTTC. Translating gives CASSVDEGVIYEQYF.

The rearrangement links TRBV30 to TRBJ2-3, with TRBD2 identical over 8 bases. Germline V CDR1 and CDR2: GTSNPN, SVGIG (reference sequence). Losses at the gene ends were 7 bases for V and 8 bases for J; bases not matched to a gene: 14. The CDR3 consists of 14 residues. CDR3 loop: CAFRVSGAVGTQYF. The CDR3 coding sequence is TGTGCCTTCCGGGTTAGCGGGGCCGTTGGTACGCAGTATTTT.

The rearrangement joins TRBV11-2 to TRBJ2-3, with TRBD2 matching 8 bases. The CDR3 spans 17 residues. CDR1 and CDR2 from the germline V gene are SGHAT and FQNNGV. V trimming: 5 bases; J trimming: 6 bases; junction bases outside the gene matches: 16. For the CDR3, the DNA is TGTGCCAGCAGCCGTTTGGACTGGCGGGAGGTGGGGGATACGCAGTATTTT. Translation gives CASSRLDWREVGDTQYF.

The chain carries TRBV6-5 and TRBJ2-5; 13 nucleotides agree with TRBD2. This CDR3 comprises 15 residues. Germline trimming cut 4 bases from V and 8 bases from J; bases unmatched to any gene: 7. Germline-derived CDR1 and CDR2 are MNHEY and SVGAGI. The CDR3 spells CASSSLAGGLNTQYF. The CDR3 DNA reads TGTGCCAGCAGTTCACTAGCGGGAGGGCTGAACACCCAGTACTTC.

The rearrangement joins TRBV19 to TRBJ2-1; D gene uncertain. Germline V gene data show CDR1 as LNHDA and CDR2 as SQIVND (reference sequence). This CDR3 comprises 16 residues. Trimming pared 1 base from V and 0 bases from J, leaving 10 bases between. DNA for the CDR3: TGTGCCAGTAGTATAGTTCGGCTTGACTCCTACAATGAGCAGTTCTTC. The encoded protein is CASSIVRLDSYNEQFF.

This chain connects TRBV6-5 to TRBJ2-2; D gene ambiguous. Trimming removed 6 bases at V and 0 bases at J, with 11 bases between. The CDR3 totals 15 residues. The germline V gene has CDR1 MNHEY and CDR2 SVGAGI. Here the CDR3 reads CASRDKDANTGELFF. The CDR3 bases are TGTGCCAGCAGAGATAAGGACGCGAACACCGGGGAGCTGTTTTTT.